This is a list of T cell receptor beta chains from one sample in a study of human T cells and chemical hapten exposure. Each CDR3 protein gets one entry after TCRdb re-called the RACE reads with MiXCR. The sample records approximately 100,000 distinct CDR3 sequences, more than 9.5% being singletons. This material consisted of whole blood, taken in connection with sensitization to the hapten diphenylcyclopropenone (DPC). Source of these receptors: a middle-aged woman with alopecia areata. Some clones in this sample may be carry-over from other donors' samples. Each CDR3 is given with its conserved first and last residue. Each record gives: clone size, V gene, J gene, CDR3 length, D gene, CDR3 protein, CDR3 DNA. A D gene is named only where the DNA matches it firmly. Only some rows state a clone size, as once, few, many or a class for expanded clones.

abundance: -; v_gene: TRBV7-2; j_gene: TRBJ2-1; len: 13; d_gene: -; CDR3aa: CASSLVRAAEQLF; CDR3nt: TGTGCCAGCAGCTTAGTTAGAGCGGCTGAGCAGTTGTTC
abundance: -; v_gene: TRBV29-1; j_gene: TRBJ2-1; len: 13; d_gene: -; CDR3aa: CSVEDLRAGEQFF; CDR3nt: TGCAGCGTTGAAGATCTGAGGGCGGGTGAGCAGTTCTTC
abundance: few; v_gene: TRBV7-9; j_gene: TRBJ2-7; len: 14; d_gene: TRBD2; CDR3aa: CASSPRGGLGEQYF; CDR3nt: TGTGCCAGCAGCCCGCGGGGGGGCCTCGGCGAGCAGTACTTC
abundance: many; v_gene: TRBV27; j_gene: TRBJ2-5; len: 14; d_gene: -; CDR3aa: CASSPRVGEETQYF; CDR3nt: TGTGCCAGCAGCCCCCGTGTTGGGGAAGAGACCCAGTACTTC
abundance: -; v_gene: TRBV6-1; j_gene: TRBJ2-7; len: 14; d_gene: TRBD1; CDR3aa: CASSVGQGAYEQYF; CDR3nt: TGTGCCAGCAGTGTAGGACAGGGGGCCTACGAGCAGTACTTC
abundance: few; v_gene: TRBV4-1; j_gene: TRBJ1-2; len: 17; d_gene: TRBD1; CDR3aa: CASSQHRDSPANYGYTF; CDR3nt: TGCGCCAGCAGCCAACACCGGGACAGCCCTGCTAACTATGGCTACACCTTC
abundance: -; v_gene: TRBV2; j_gene: TRBJ2-3; len: 13; d_gene: -; CDR3aa: CASSVRATDTQYF; CDR3nt: TGTGCCAGCAGTGTTAGGGCGACAGATACGCAGTATTTT
abundance: -; v_gene: TRBV24-1; j_gene: TRBJ2-2; len: 15; d_gene: -; CDR3aa: CATSDPGQNSGELFF; CDR3nt: TGTGCCACCAGTGATCCTGGACAGAACTCCGGGGAGCTGTTTTTT
abundance: -; v_gene: TRBV10-3; j_gene: TRBJ2-1; len: 19; d_gene: TRBD2; CDR3aa: CAISGLAGGQTSSYNEQFF; CDR3nt: TGTGCCATCAGTGGACTAGCGGGAGGACAGACTAGCTCCTACAATGAGCAGTTCTTC
abundance: -; v_gene: TRBV12-3/TRBV12-4; j_gene: TRBJ1-5; len: 13; d_gene: -; CDR3aa: CASSNQGIQPQHF; CDR3nt: TGTGCCAGCAGCAACCAGGGGATTCAGCCCCAGCATTTT
abundance: -; v_gene: TRBV2; j_gene: TRBJ2-7; len: 14; d_gene: TRBD1; CDR3aa: CASSRTGTSYEQYF; CDR3nt: TGTGCCAGCAGTCGGACAGGGACGTCCTACGAGCAGTACTTC
abundance: many; v_gene: TRBV12-3/TRBV12-4; j_gene: TRBJ1-4; len: 11; d_gene: -; CDR3aa: CASSLDEKLFF; CDR3nt: TGTGCCAGCAGTTTAGATGAAAAACTGTTTTTT
abundance: -; v_gene: TRBV7-9; j_gene: TRBJ2-2; len: 18; d_gene: TRBD2; CDR3aa: CASSLELAANLGSGELFF; CDR3nt: TGTGCCAGCAGCTTAGAACTAGCGGCCAACCTGGGGTCCGGGGAGCTGTTTTTT
abundance: many; v_gene: TRBV7-9; j_gene: TRBJ2-2; len: 12; d_gene: -; CDR3aa: CASSTTTGELFF; CDR3nt: TGTGCCAGCAGCACGACCACCGGGGAGCTGTTTTTT
abundance: many; v_gene: TRBV24-1; j_gene: TRBJ2-1; len: 16; d_gene: TRBD1; CDR3aa: CATSGFGTAPAGEQFF; CDR3nt: TGTGCCACCAGTGGTTTCGGGACAGCTCCTGCCGGTGAGCAGTTCTTC
abundance: -; v_gene: TRBV4-1; j_gene: TRBJ2-7; len: 15; d_gene: -; CDR3aa: CASSQSILGAYEQYF; CDR3nt: TGCGCCAGCAGCCAATCTATTCTGGGAGCCTACGAGCAGTACTTC
abundance: few; v_gene: TRBV5-4; j_gene: TRBJ2-2; len: 16; d_gene: -; CDR3aa: CASSLAPLSPTGELFF; CDR3nt: TGTGCCAGCAGCTTGGCTCCGCTCTCACCCACCGGGGAGCTGTTTTTT
abundance: many; v_gene: TRBV7-2; j_gene: TRBJ2-7; len: 15; d_gene: TRBD2; CDR3aa: CASSLPGTSSYEQYF; CDR3nt: TGTGCCAGCAGCTTGCCCGGGACTAGCTCCTACGAGCAGTACTTC
abundance: -; v_gene: TRBV10-3; j_gene: TRBJ2-4; len: 14; d_gene: -; CDR3aa: CAISEGWAKNIQYF; CDR3nt: TGTGCCATCAGTGAGGGATGGGCCAAAAACATTCAGTACTTC
abundance: many; v_gene: TRBV7-9; j_gene: TRBJ1-6; len: 13; d_gene: TRBD1; CDR3aa: CASPTGDGSPLHF; CDR3nt: TGTGCCAGCCCGACAGGGGACGGTTCACCCCTCCACTTT
abundance: many; v_gene: TRBV5-6; j_gene: TRBJ2-2; len: 15; d_gene: -; CDR3aa: CASHFRQANTGELFF; CDR3nt: TGTGCCAGCCACTTCCGGCAAGCGAACACCGGGGAGCTGTTTTTT
abundance: many; v_gene: TRBV7-2; j_gene: TRBJ2-7; len: 17; d_gene: TRBD2; CDR3aa: CASSPIVAGGNSYEQYF; CDR3nt: TGTGCCAGCAGCCCCATAGTAGCGGGAGGTAACTCCTACGAGCAGTACTTC
abundance: many; v_gene: TRBV7-2; j_gene: TRBJ2-3; len: 14; d_gene: -; CDR3aa: CASSANWPTDTQYF; CDR3nt: TGTGCCAGCAGCGCAAATTGGCCCACGGATACGCAGTATTTT
abundance: many; v_gene: TRBV7-9; j_gene: TRBJ1-5; len: 17; d_gene: -; CDR3aa: CASSLVSPQPGNQPQHF; CDR3nt: TGTGCCAGCAGCTTAGTCTCCCCACAACCTGGGAATCAGCCCCAGCATTTT
abundance: -; v_gene: TRBV6-2/TRBV6-3; j_gene: TRBJ1-5; len: 14; d_gene: -; CDR3aa: CASNPTPGNQPQHF; CDR3nt: TGTGCCAGCAACCCAACCCCTGGCAATCAGCCCCAGCATTTT
abundance: few; v_gene: TRBV29-1; j_gene: TRBJ1-1; len: 13; d_gene: TRBD1; CDR3aa: CSVEEGAFTEAFF; CDR3nt: TGCAGCGTTGAGGAGGGGGCTTTCACTGAAGCTTTCTTT
abundance: many; v_gene: TRBV7-8; j_gene: TRBJ2-7; len: 14; d_gene: TRBD2; CDR3aa: CASSSLAGAYEQYF; CDR3nt: TGTGCCAGCAGCTCACTAGCGGGAGCCTACGAGCAGTACTTC
abundance: few; v_gene: TRBV29-1; j_gene: TRBJ2-7; len: 12; d_gene: -; CDR3aa: CSVAGQTYEQYF; CDR3nt: TGCAGCGTTGCCGGACAGACCTACGAGCAGTACTTC
abundance: -; v_gene: TRBV6-2/TRBV6-3; j_gene: TRBJ1-1; len: 15; d_gene: TRBD1; CDR3aa: CASSYGTGGRDEAFF; CDR3nt: TGTGCCAGCAGTTACGGTACAGGGGGTCGTGATGAAGCTTTCTTT
abundance: -; v_gene: TRBV9; j_gene: TRBJ2-3; len: 15; d_gene: TRBD2; CDR3aa: CASSPSGGTTDTQYF; CDR3nt: TGTGCCAGCAGCCCCTCGGGGGGGACCACAGATACGCAGTATTTT
abundance: -; v_gene: TRBV2; j_gene: TRBJ2-1; len: 20; d_gene: TRBD1; CDR3aa: CASSVPGTEGTPGSYNEQFF; CDR3nt: TGTGCCAGCAGTGTCCCCGGGACAGAGGGAACCCCGGGCTCCTACAATGAGCAGTTCTTC
abundance: few; v_gene: TRBV20-1; j_gene: TRBJ2-2; len: 15; d_gene: TRBD2; CDR3aa: CSARDSGGWTGELFF; CDR3nt: TGCAGTGCTAGAGACTCGGGGGGATGGACCGGGGAGCTGTTTTTT
abundance: -; v_gene: TRBV12-3/TRBV12-4; j_gene: TRBJ2-3; len: 14; d_gene: -; CDR3aa: CASSLDMGTDTQYF; CDR3nt: TGTGCCAGCAGTTTGGACATGGGTACAGATACGCAGTATTTT
abundance: -; v_gene: TRBV12-3/TRBV12-4; j_gene: TRBJ2-2; len: 16; d_gene: -; CDR3aa: CASRGLSLSTTGELFF; CDR3nt: TGTGCCAGCAGGGGGCTTTCGTTGAGTACCACCGGGGAGCTGTTTTTT
abundance: many; v_gene: TRBV24-1; j_gene: TRBJ1-5; len: 11; d_gene: -; CDR3aa: CATTVGQPQHF; CDR3nt: TGTGCCACCACCGTTGGGCAGCCCCAGCATTTT
abundance: -; v_gene: TRBV7-2; j_gene: TRBJ1-1; len: 13; d_gene: TRBD1; CDR3aa: CASSPGQGRDAFF; CDR3nt: TGTGCCAGCAGCCCCGGACAGGGAAGGGATGCTTTCTTT
abundance: many; v_gene: TRBV19; j_gene: TRBJ1-2; len: 16; d_gene: TRBD1; CDR3aa: CATAGGRTAASYGYTF; CDR3nt: TGTGCCACTGCAGGGGGCCGGACCGCCGCCTCCTATGGCTACACCTTC